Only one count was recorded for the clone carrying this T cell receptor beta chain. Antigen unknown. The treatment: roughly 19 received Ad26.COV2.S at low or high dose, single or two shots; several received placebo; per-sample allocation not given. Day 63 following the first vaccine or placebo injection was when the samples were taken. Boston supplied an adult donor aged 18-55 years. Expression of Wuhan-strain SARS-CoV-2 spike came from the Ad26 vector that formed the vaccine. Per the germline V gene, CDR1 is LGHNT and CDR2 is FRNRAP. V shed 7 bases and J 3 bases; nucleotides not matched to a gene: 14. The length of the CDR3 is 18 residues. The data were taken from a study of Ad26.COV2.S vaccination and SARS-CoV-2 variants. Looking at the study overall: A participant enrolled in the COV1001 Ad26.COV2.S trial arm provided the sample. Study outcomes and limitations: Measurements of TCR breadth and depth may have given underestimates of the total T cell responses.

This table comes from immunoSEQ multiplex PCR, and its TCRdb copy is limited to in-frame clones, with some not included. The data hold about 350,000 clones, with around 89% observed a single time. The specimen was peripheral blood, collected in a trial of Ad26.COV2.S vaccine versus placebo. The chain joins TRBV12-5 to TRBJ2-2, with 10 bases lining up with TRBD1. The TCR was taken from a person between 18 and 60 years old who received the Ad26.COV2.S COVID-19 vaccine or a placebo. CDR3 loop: CASAKHPGGTGDTGELFF. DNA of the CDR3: TGTGCTAGTGCGAAACACCCCGGAGGGACAGGGGACACCGGGGAGCTGTTTTTT. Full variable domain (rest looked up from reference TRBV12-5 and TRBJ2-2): DARVTQTPRHKVTEMGQEVTMRCQPILGHNTVFWYRQTMMQGLELLAYFRNRAPLDDSGMPKDRFSAEMPDATLATLKIQPSEPRDSAVYFCASAKHPGGTGDTGELFFGEGSRLTVL.